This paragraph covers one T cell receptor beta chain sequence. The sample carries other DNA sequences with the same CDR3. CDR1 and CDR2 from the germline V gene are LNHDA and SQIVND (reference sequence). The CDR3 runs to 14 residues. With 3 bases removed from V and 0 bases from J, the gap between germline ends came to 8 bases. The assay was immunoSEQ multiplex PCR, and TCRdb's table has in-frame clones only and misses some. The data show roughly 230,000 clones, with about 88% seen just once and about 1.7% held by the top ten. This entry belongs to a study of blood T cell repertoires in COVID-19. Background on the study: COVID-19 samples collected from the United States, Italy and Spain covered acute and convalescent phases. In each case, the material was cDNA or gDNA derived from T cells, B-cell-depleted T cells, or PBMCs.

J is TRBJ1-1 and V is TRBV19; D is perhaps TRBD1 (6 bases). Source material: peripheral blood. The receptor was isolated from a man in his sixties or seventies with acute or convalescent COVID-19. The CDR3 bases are TGTGCCAGTAGTATTGGACAGCTGAACACTGAAGCTTTCTTT. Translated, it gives CASSIGQLNTEAFF.